A single sample gave rise to the 7 T cell receptor beta chains below, sequenced in a study of control samples from healthy donors and cancer patients. The data were produced by immunoSEQ multiplex PCR, yet TCRdb's version contains in-frame clones alone and is incomplete. This repertoire shows 170,000 or so clones, around 94% found once; its top ten account for about 1.5%. Specimen: blood. The receptor source for this set is a woman younger than 35 in good health.

The V and J genes are TRBV6-4 and TRBJ2-5; maybe TRBD2 (5 bases). In germline, CDR1 is MRHNA, CDR2 SNTAGT. V lost 6 bases and J lost 5, with 16 bases in between. The CDR3 has 14 residues. Here the CDR3 DNA reads TGTGCCAGCAGCTCTCCTAGCAGGTGGGAGACCCAGTACTTC. Amino acid sequence: CASSSPSRWETQYF.

This clone has a single count. The CDR3: CSVVPRHLPGELFF. The CDR3 bases are TGCAGCGTTGTCCCACGACATTTACCCGGGGAGCTGTTTTTT. V usage is TRBV29-1 and J usage is TRBJ2-2; D unclear. This CDR3 has 14 amino acids. Deletions cut 4 bases from V and 6 bases from J, with 15 bases between. Germline V gives CDR1 SQVTM, CDR2 ANQGSEA.

The chain employs TRBV5-1 and TRBJ2-5; the D is unclear. The CDR3 covers 13 residues. Trimming shortened V by 0 bases and J by 5 bases, and 8 bases separated the two germline ends. Germline CDR1 is SGHRS and CDR2 is YFSETQ. CDR3 protein: CASSLVPHETQYF. Here the CDR3 DNA reads TGCGCCAGCAGCTTGGTCCCCCATGAGACCCAGTACTTC.

J is TRBJ1-4 and V is TRBV18, with a weak D call TRBD1 (5 bases). The germline V and J ends were trimmed by 6 bases and 10 bases, with 12 bases remaining between them. The germline CDR1 and CDR2 sequences are KGHSH and LQKENI. The CDR3 covers 12 residues. Here the CDR3 reads CASSPGNGKLFF. CDR3 DNA: TGTGCCAGCTCTCCAGGGAACGGAAAACTGTTTTTT. Full variable domain (rest looked up from reference TRBV18 and TRBJ1-4): NAGVMQNPRHLVRRRGQEARLRCSPMKGHSHVYWYRQLPEEGLKFMVYLQKENIIDESGMPKERFSAEFPKEGPSILRIQQVVRGDSAAYFCASSPGNGKLFFGSGTQLSVL.

The J gene is TRBJ2-3, the V gene TRBV18; 10 nucleotides agree with TRBD2. This CDR3 contains 19 residues. Germline loops: CDR1 KGHSH, CDR2 LQKENI. The V and J ends lost 0 bases and 5 bases, in that order; junction bases with no gene match: 14. The CDR3 loop is CASSPPTSGTTPTVDTQYF. The CDR3 nucleotides are TGTGCCAGCTCACCACCCACTAGCGGGACCACTCCCACAGTAGATACGCAGTATTTT.

V and J are TRBV11-2 and TRBJ1-2, with TRBD1 identical over 7 bases. This CDR3 spans 14 amino acids. The V gene's germline CDR1 is SGHAT and CDR2 FQNNGV. Trimming cost V 4 bases and J 5 bases; bases outside gene matches: 7. CDR3 nucleotides: TGTGCCAGCAGCTCCCCGGGACAGAAATATGGCTACACCTTC. Its protein product is CASSSPGQKYGYTF.

This chain uses TRBV9 with TRBJ2-3; 10 nucleotides align to TRBD2. The germline CDR1 and CDR2 sequences are SGDLS and YYNGEE. The CDR3 has 17 residues. V shed 1 base and J 2 bases; nucleotides not matched to a gene: 7. CDR3 DNA sequence: TGTGCCAGCAGCGTAAACAAAGCGGGAGGGCCCACAGATACGCAGTATTTT. Translating it yields CASSVNKAGGPTDTQYF.